The T cell receptor beta chain under discussion was sequenced for a study of blood T cells in healthy people across ages. Overall study: Capture via template switching afforded approximately one barcoded beta molecule per two T cells. Study-wide results and caveats: PBMCs that were unsorted prevented a conclusive naive versus antigen-experienced comparison.

A sample-barcoded 5' primer and a J-beta primer mix were used in a second PCR of roughly 6 to 11 cycles. TCRdb analysed the 5' RACE reads with MiXCR anew, one entry per CDR3 protein. Here the sample spans 540,000 or so distinct CDR3 sequences, roughly a quarter being singletons. This CDR3 has 17 amino acids. V shed 0 bases and J shed 6 bases, with 20 bases lying between them. Per the germline V gene, CDR1 is LGHNA and CDR2 is YSLEER. There are many counts of this clonotype. The antigen remains undetermined. The clonotype originates from a woman between 65 and 79 years old in good health. J is TRBJ2-5 and V is TRBV4-3; weak D call: TRBD2 (6 bases). What was sequenced was blood. CDR3 amino acids: CASSQDFVGQGGQTQYF. CDR3 bases: TGCGCCAGCAGCCAAGATTTTGTGGGCCAGGGAGGTCAGACCCAGTACTTC.